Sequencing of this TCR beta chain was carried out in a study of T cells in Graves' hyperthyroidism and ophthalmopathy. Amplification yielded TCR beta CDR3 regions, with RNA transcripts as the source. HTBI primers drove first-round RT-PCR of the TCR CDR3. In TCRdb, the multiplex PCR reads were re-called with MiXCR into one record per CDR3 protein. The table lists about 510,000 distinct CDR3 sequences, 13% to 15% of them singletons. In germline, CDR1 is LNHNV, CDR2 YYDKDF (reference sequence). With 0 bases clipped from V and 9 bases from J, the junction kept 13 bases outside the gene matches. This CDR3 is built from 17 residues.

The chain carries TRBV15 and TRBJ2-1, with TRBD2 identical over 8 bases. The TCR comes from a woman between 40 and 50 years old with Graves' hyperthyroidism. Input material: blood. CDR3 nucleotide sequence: TGTGCCACCAGCAGAGATTTCGTGCTAGCGGGTCGCGCTGAGCAGTTCTTC. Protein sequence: CATSRDFVLAGRAEQFF.